Following are 24 T cell receptor beta chains from one sample sequenced in a study of blood T cell repertoires in COVID-19. Sequencing used immunoSEQ multiplex PCR; TCRdb keeps in-frame clones, though not all of them. Of roughly 56,000 clones listed, approximately 83% were seen once; the top ten hold 9.5% to 13%. Sequenced input: peripheral blood. Receptor source: a human donor in a cohort sampled during active COVID-19.

The chain uses TRBV21-1 and TRBJ2-2; no check of the table's D call, TRBD2, against the DNA was made. TRBV21-1 is shown as a pseudogene. The CDR3 length is 17 residues. The DNA of the CDR3 is TGTGCCAGCAGCCAGATATTTAGCGGGGACTCAGCCGGGGAGCTGTTTTTT. It specifies CASSQIFSGDSAGELFF.

The V and J genes are TRBV20-1 and TRBJ2-7, with D unresolved. Germline-derived CDR1 and CDR2 are DFQATT and SNEGSKA (reference sequence). The CDR3 runs to 13 residues. V was pared by 3 bases and J by 0 bases, with 9 bases between. The CDR3 coding sequence is TGCAGTGCTAGTTCGAGTCACTCCTACGAGCAGTACTTC. It translates to CSASSSHSYEQYF.

The chain carries TRBV5-5 and TRBJ1-4; D not certain. The CDR3 consists of 13 residues. Germline CDR1 SGHKS, CDR2 YYEKEE (reference sequence). Trimming removed 0 bases from V and 8 bases from J, with 8 bases in between. CDR3 nucleotide sequence: TGTGCCAGCAGCTTGGGTGGGAGGGAAAAACTGTTTTTT. This translates into CASSLGGREKLFF.

The chain carries TRBV19 and TRBJ2-3, with TRBD2 matching 9 bases. The CDR3 sequence is 16 residues long. The V segment lost 1 base and the J segment 3 bases; nucleotides outside the gene matches: 5. CDR1 and CDR2 from the germline V gene are LNHDA and SQIVND (reference sequence). CDR3 sequence reads: CASSIVSGSGTDTQYF. For the CDR3, the DNA is TGTGCCAGTAGTATAGTTAGCGGGAGTGGGACAGATACGCAGTATTTT.

This clone was counted a few times. V usage is TRBV4-3 and J usage is TRBJ1-4; 8 bases are a match to TRBD1. The trim removed 0 bases at V and 8 bases at J, leaving 5 bases unmatched. This CDR3 has 15 amino acids. Germline assignment: CDR1 LGHNA and CDR2 YSLEER. The CDR3 sequence: CASSQERTGGEKLFF. CDR3 nucleotides: TGCGCCAGCAGCCAAGAGAGAACAGGGGGGGAAAAACTGTTTTTT.

The J gene is TRBJ2-7, the V gene TRBV11-3; D call uncertain. The germline V gene encodes CDR1 SGHNT and CDR2 YENEEA. There are 13 residues in the CDR3. V dropped 5 bases and J dropped 5 bases, with 13 bases sitting between them. The CDR3 DNA follows: TGTGCCAGCAGCCCCCTCCAGCGCCACGAGCAGTACTTC. The encoded protein is CASSPLQRHEQYF.

The V gene is TRBV19, the J gene TRBJ2-1; 9 bases agree with TRBD1. The junction had 12 bases not matched to a gene; V was cut back by 4 bases and J by 8 bases. The CDR3 is 16 amino acids. Germline V gene data show CDR1 as LNHDA and CDR2 as SQIVND (reference sequence). The CDR3 DNA follows: TGTGCCAGTAGTACAACCCGGGACAGGGTCTATCATGAGCAGTTCTTC. Translating gives CASSTTRDRVYHEQFF.

The chain links TRBV6-4 to TRBJ2-7; D uncertain. The CDR3 runs to 14 residues. Per germline, CDR1 MRHNA and CDR2 SNTAGT. V was trimmed by 2 bases and J by 2 bases, leaving 10 bases between them. This chain's CDR3 is CASSDVHGAYEQYF. In DNA, the CDR3 is TGTGCCAGCAGTGACGTTCACGGAGCCTACGAGCAGTACTTC.

V usage is TRBV5-4 and J usage is TRBJ2-7; no clear D. V dropped 1 base and J dropped 4 bases, with 6 bases sitting between them. The CDR3 is 12 residues long. Germline CDR1 and CDR2: SGHNT and YYREEE (reference sequence). The CDR3 protein is CASSLYGYEQYF. CDR3 DNA sequence: TGTGCCAGCAGCTTGTACGGGTACGAGCAGTACTTC.

The CDR3 region is CATQRDSRLGPQYF. The CDR3 DNA reads TGTGCCACCCAACGGGACAGCCGCCTTGGTCCCCAGTACTTC. This chain connects TRBV19 to TRBJ2-5; 7 bases match TRBD1. The V gene's germline CDR1 is LNHDA and CDR2 SQIVND (reference sequence). V lost 10 bases to trimming and J lost 9 bases; unmatched junction nucleotides: 17. CDR3 length: 14 amino acids. Full variable domain (rest looked up from reference TRBV19 and TRBJ2-5): DGGITQSPKYLFRKEGQNVTLSCEQNLNHDAMYWYRQDPGQGLRLIYYSQIVNDFQKGDIAEGYSVSREKKESFPLTVTSAQKNPTAFYLCATQRDSRLGPQYFGPGTRLLVL.

The rearrangement uses TRBV19 and TRBJ2-7; D is ambiguous. CDR3 length: 11 amino acids. CDR1 and CDR2 from the germline V gene are LNHDA and SQIVND (reference sequence). Trimming cost V 4 bases and J 2 bases, with 3 bases left between them. The CDR3 DNA sequence: TGTGCCAGTAGTACCACCTACGAGCAGTACTTC. Translation: CASSTTYEQYF.

The rearrangement joins TRBV18 to TRBJ1-2; 8 nucleotides align to TRBD1. Germline-derived CDR1 and CDR2 are KGHSH and LQKENI. The junction had 4 bases not matched to a gene; V was cut back by 3 bases and J by 7 bases. The CDR3 extends over 13 amino acids. Written as DNA, the CDR3 is TGTGCCAGCTCACCCGAAACAGGGGGTGGCTACACCTTC. It is translated as CASSPETGGGYTF.

V and J are TRBV5-5 and TRBJ1-1, with TRBD1 matching 9 bases. Trimming cost V 3 bases and J 0 bases; bases outside gene matches: 6. Germline assignment: CDR1 SGHKS and CDR2 YYEKEE (reference sequence). The CDR3 spans 16 residues. CDR3 residues: CASSYPGTGMNTEAFF. CDR3 DNA: TGTGCCAGCAGCTACCCCGGGACAGGGATGAACACTGAAGCTTTCTTT.

The V call is TRBV11-2, the J call TRBJ1-6; TRBD1 matches at 7 bases. This CDR3 has 17 amino acids. Germline-derived CDR1 and CDR2 are SGHAT and FQNNGV. Trimming took 2 bases from V and 3 from J; bases not matched to a gene: 7. The DNA for the CDR3 is TGTGCCAGCAGCTTACGTCCCCAGGGGGGCTATAATTCACCCCTCCACTTT. Protein sequence: CASSLRPQGGYNSPLHF.

This chain joins TRBV5-1 and TRBJ1-4; a possible D gene is TRBD1 (5 bases). Germline V gives CDR1 SGHRS, CDR2 YFSETQ. The CDR3 contains 15 residues. The V end lost 0 bases, the J end lost 4 bases, and 10 bases lay between the germline ends. DNA for the CDR3: TGCGCCAGCAGCTTGGGGGGCTCGGGTAATGAAAAACTGTTTTTT. Its protein product is CASSLGGSGNEKLFF.

The J gene is TRBJ1-5, the V gene TRBV28; TRBD1 might be the D (6 bases). Looked up from germline, CDR1 is MDHEN and CDR2 is SYDVKM. Trimming shortened V by 6 bases and J by 3 bases, and 24 bases separated the two germline ends. The CDR3 extends over 18 amino acids. The CDR3 bases are TGTGCCAGCAGCTCCCGGGGAGGGGCCGGGGGCCTCAATCAGCCCCAGCATTTT. It specifies CASSSRGGAGGLNQPQHF.

The chain couples TRBV6-5 to TRBJ1-2; D uncertain. The CDR3 contains 13 residues. Trimming left V 4 bases short and J 4 bases short, with 10 bases between. From germline, CDR1 is MNHEY and CDR2 SVGAGI. The CDR3 DNA is TGTGCCAGCAGTTCCCGGGAGTTCTATGGCTACACCTTC. It codes for CASSSREFYGYTF.

This chain joins TRBV19 and TRBJ1-5; 8 nucleotides line up with TRBD1. This CDR3 has 14 amino acids. Germline loops: CDR1 LNHDA, CDR2 SQIVND (reference sequence). V lost 8 bases, J lost 0 bases, and 3 bases stayed unmatched. This CDR3 is CASATGDSNQPQHF. The CDR3 DNA reads TGTGCCAGTGCGACAGGGGATAGCAATCAGCCCCAGCATTTT.

This clone was seen a single time. This chain uses TRBV27 with TRBJ1-1; D gene uncertain. CDR3 length: 15 amino acids. Germline assignment: CDR1 MNHEY and CDR2 SMNVEV (reference sequence). Trimming stripped 5 bases from V and 0 bases from J, with 13 bases between. CDR3 in amino acids: CASSAQVTLNTEAFF. The CDR3 coding sequence is TGTGCCAGCAGTGCGCAGGTTACTTTGAACACTGAAGCTTTCTTT.

The gene calls are TRBV5-1 and TRBJ2-3, with 10 bases lining up with TRBD2. With V trimmed by 3 bases and J by 3 bases, 4 bases remained unmatched. The germline V gene has CDR1 SGHRS and CDR2 YFSETQ. This CDR3 is built from 15 residues. The CDR3 loop reads CASSSSSGSTDTQYF. CDR3 coding DNA: TGCGCCAGCAGCTCCTCTAGCGGGAGTACAGATACGCAGTATTTT. Drawing the rest from reference TRBV5-1 and TRBJ2-3, the complete variable domain is KAGVTQTPRYLIKTRGQQVTLSCSPISGHRSVSWYQQTPGQGLQFLFEYFSETQRNKGNFPGRFSGRQFSNSRSEMNVSTLELGDSALYLCASSSSSGSTDTQYFGPGTRLTVL.

The V and J genes are TRBV19 and TRBJ1-1, with a possible D match to TRBD1 (6 bases). The ends were cut back, 5 bases at V and 5 bases at J, with 15 bases in the middle. The CDR3 runs 14 residues. Germline V CDR1 and CDR2: LNHDA, SQIVND (reference sequence). The DNA of the CDR3 is TGTGCCAGTAGTCAACAGGGCCGAGGGACTGAAGCTTTCTTT. It encodes CASSQQGRGTEAFF.

This sequence joins TRBV18 and TRBJ2-3; the match to TRBD2 covers 9 bases. The germline CDR1 and CDR2 sequences are KGHSH and LQKENI. The CDR3 spans 16 residues. The V gene end was trimmed by 1 base and the J gene end by 5 bases; junction bases not matched to a gene: 7. CDR3 coding DNA: TGTGCCAGCTCACCACTGGCGGGAGGGCCTGGAGATACGCAGTATTTT. Protein product: CASSPLAGGPGDTQYF.

This clone was seen only once. The chain employs TRBV2 and TRBJ2-5; D not certain. V was shortened by 8 bases and J by 5 bases, with 6 bases between the two germline ends. Germline V gene lookup returns CDR1 SNHLY and CDR2 FYNNEI. The CDR3 has 10 amino acids. CDR3 nucleotide sequence: TGTGCCAGCCGAGCGGAGACCCAGTACTTC. It specifies CASRAETQYF.

The gene calls are TRBV19 and TRBJ2-4; D is perhaps TRBD2 (5 bases). The CDR3 spans 12 residues. Germline CDR1 is LNHDA and CDR2 is SQIVND (reference sequence). V was trimmed by 6 bases and J by 6 bases, leaving 9 bases between them. Here the CDR3 reads CASREAGNIQYF. The DNA for the CDR3 is TGTGCCAGTAGAGAGGCGGGAAACATTCAGTACTTC.